These 22 T cell receptor beta chains originate from one sample sequenced in a study of blood T cell repertoires in COVID-19. Produced via immunoSEQ multiplex PCR; TCRdb's table is partial and in-frame only. The sample shows 25,000 to 35,000 clones, around 85% of them seen only once. The sample was peripheral blood. The origin of the receptors is a woman aged 55-70 years with acute or convalescent COVID-19.

The V and J genes are TRBV6-4 and TRBJ2-3; maybe TRBD1 (5 bases). The V and J ends lost 3 bases and 0 bases respectively, with 7 bases between them. This CDR3 contains 14 residues. The germline gives CDR1 MRHNA, CDR2 SNTAGT. In DNA form, the CDR3 reads TGTGCCAGCAGTGAGGGGCATAGCACAGATACGCAGTATTTT. Amino acid sequence: CASSEGHSTDTQYF.

The V call is TRBV6-4, the J call TRBJ2-7; D perhaps matches TRBD1 (5 bases). Germline V gene sequence: CDR1 MRHNA, CDR2 SNTAGT. V lost 2 bases and J lost 4, with 15 bases in between. The CDR3 has 15 residues. DNA for the CDR3: TGTGCCAGCAGTGACCCGGCGCAGGGTTGTTACGAGCAGTACTTC. Amino acids: CASSDPAQGCYEQYF.

This clone was counted a single time. CDR3 region: CASSLLGQNTEAFF. The CDR3 DNA reads TGTGCCAGCAGCTTATTAGGACAGAACACTGAAGCTTTCTTT. The chain employs TRBV7-2 and TRBJ1-1, with D perhaps matching TRBD1 (5 bases). The CDR3 covers 14 residues. V lost 2 bases and J 1 base, leaving 8 bases between the germline ends. Germline V lookup: CDR1 SGHTA, CDR2 FQGNSA. The whole variable domain, filled in from reference TRBV7-2 and TRBJ1-1, reads GAGVSQSPSNKVTEKGKDVELRCDPISGHTALYWYRQSLGQGLEFLIYFQGNSAPDKSGLPSDRFSAERTGGSVSTLTIQRTQQEDSAVYLCASSLLGQNTEAFFGQGTRLTVV.

The chain employs TRBV9 and TRBJ1-2; the D is unclear. V was shortened by 0 bases and J by 8 bases, with 14 bases between the two germline ends. The length of the CDR3 is 14 residues. The V gene's germline CDR1 is SGDLS and CDR2 YYNGEE. The CDR3 is CASSVGTARGGYTF. The CDR3 region has the DNA TGTGCCAGCAGCGTAGGGACTGCCCGAGGGGGCTACACCTTC.

The chain recombines TRBV12-3 or TRBV12-4 with TRBJ1-1; D unclear. CDR3 length: 11 amino acids. Trimming took off 8 bases at V and 4 bases at J, with 8 bases between the two ends. The CDR3 DNA is TGTGCCAGCGAGGTGGCCACTGAAGCTTTCTTT. Its protein is CASEVATEAFF.

The V gene is TRBV5-1, the J gene TRBJ2-7; 13 bases are a match to TRBD2. Germline V gives CDR1 SGHRS, CDR2 YFSETQ. This CDR3 has 15 residues. V was clipped by 3 bases and J by 3 bases; unmatched bases: 3. The CDR3 region has the DNA TGCGCCAGCAGCTCAACTAGCGGGGGGGGCTACGAGCAGTACTTC. Translating gives CASSSTSGGGYEQYF.

The CDR3 reads CAWSVYGLRDTQYF. The CDR3 coding sequence is TGTGCCTGGAGTGTATATGGTCTACGAGATACGCAGTATTTT. The rearrangement joins TRBV30 to TRBJ2-3; unclear D gene. Germline-derived CDR1 and CDR2 are GTSNPN and SVGIG (reference sequence). V was pared by 0 bases and J by 5 bases, with 12 bases between. CDR3 length: 14 amino acids.

This clone was detected only once. The chain recombines TRBV5-1 with TRBJ2-7; the D is unclear. Germline CDR1 and CDR2: SGHRS and YFSETQ. Trimming shortened V by 0 bases and J by 2 bases, and 9 bases separated the two germline ends. The CDR3 loop spans 14 amino acids. CDR3 in amino acids: CASSLAGGAYEQYF. In nucleotides, the CDR3 is TGCGCCAGCAGCTTGGCGGGTGGAGCCTACGAGCAGTACTTC.

The rearrangement uses TRBV9 and TRBJ2-5; 13 nucleotides line up with TRBD2. CDR1 is SGDLS, CDR2 YYNGEE, per germline. This CDR3 has 14 amino acids. With 4 bases clipped from V and 4 bases from J, the junction kept 1 base outside the gene matches. The CDR3 DNA reads TGTGCCAGCAGCTGGACTAGCGGGGGAGAGACCCAGTACTTC. This codes for CASSWTSGGETQYF. The variable domain in full, completed from reference TRBV9 and TRBJ2-5, reads DSGVTQTPKHLITATGQRVTLRCSPRSGDLSVYWYQQSLDQGLQFLIQYYNGEERAKGNILERFSAQQFPDLHSELNLSSLELGDSALYFCASSWTSGGETQYFGPGTRLLVL.

V and J are TRBV7-9 and TRBJ2-2; D gene ambiguous. The CDR3 is 15 residues long. Germline CDR1 is SEHNR and CDR2 is FQNEAQ (reference sequence). The V and J ends lost 1 base and 0 bases respectively, with 6 bases between them. Here the CDR3 reads CASSLGQANTGELFF. CDR3 coding DNA: TGTGCCAGCAGCTTAGGGCAGGCGAACACCGGGGAGCTGTTTTTT. The complete variable domain, with remaining parts taken from reference TRBV7-9 and TRBJ2-2, reads DTGVSQNPRHKITKRGQNVTFRCDPISEHNRLYWYRQTLGQGPEFLTYFQNEAQLEKSRLLSDRFSAERPKGSFSTLEIQRTEQGDSAMYLCASSLGQANTGELFFGEGSRLTVL.

J is TRBJ2-2 and V is TRBV7-3; 9 bases fit TRBD1. The CDR3 extends over 16 amino acids. Per germline, CDR1 SGHTA and CDR2 FQGTGA. V shed 1 base and J 4 bases; nucleotides not matched to a gene: 4. CDR3 residues: CASSLNVGQGTGELFF. In DNA form, the CDR3 reads TGTGCCAGCAGCTTAAACGTGGGACAGGGCACCGGGGAGCTGTTTTTT.

A few counts support this clone. The CDR3 is CASIGGLNQPQHF. In DNA form, the CDR3 reads TGTGCCAGCATAGGGGGTCTCAATCAGCCCCAGCATTTT. The chain has TRBV28 and TRBJ1-5, with a tentative D call TRBD1 (6 bases). Trimming stripped 7 bases from V and 3 bases from J, with 10 bases between. CDR3 length equals 13 residues. The germline gives CDR1 MDHEN, CDR2 SYDVKM.

The CDR3 bases are TGTGCCAGCAGTTCTAGGAATCCCTACGAGCAGTACTTC. Translating gives CASSSRNPYEQYF. The chain joins TRBV28 to TRBJ2-7, with no clear D. Germline loops: CDR1 MDHEN, CDR2 SYDVKM. This CDR3 spans 13 amino acids. Trimming took off 4 bases at V and 2 bases at J, with 9 bases between the two ends. The full variable domain, completed using reference TRBV28 and TRBJ2-7, is DVKVTQSSRYLVKRTGEKVFLECVQDMDHENMFWYRQDPGLGLRLIYFSYDVKMKEKGDIPEGYSVSREKKERFSLILESASTNQTSMYLCASSSRNPYEQYFGPGTRLTVT.

V is TRBV4-1 and J is TRBJ2-3, with D perhaps TRBD2 (6 bases). The CDR3 has 14 residues. The V and J ends lost 0 bases and 6 bases respectively, with 10 bases between them. The germline V gene has CDR1 MGHRA and CDR2 YSYEKL. CDR3 region: CASSQEDYRDTQYF. The CDR3 DNA sequence: TGCGCCAGCAGCCAAGAGGACTACAGGGATACGCAGTATTTT.

This clone was recorded only once. The chain has TRBV2 and TRBJ2-1, with 9 positions matching TRBD2. The junction had 14 bases not matched to a gene; V was cut back by 11 bases and J by 0 bases. The germline CDR1 and CDR2 sequences are SNHLY and FYNNEI. The CDR3 loop spans 17 amino acids. CDR3 nucleotide sequence: TGTGCCTACGACGTAGCGGGGGCCCCCTTCTCCTACAATGAGCAGTTCTTC. Translation: CAYDVAGAPFSYNEQFF.

This clone was detected only once. The gene calls are TRBV30 and TRBJ2-2; D is unclear. The germline gives CDR1 GTSNPN, CDR2 SVGIG (reference sequence). V lost 0 bases and J 6 bases, leaving 8 bases between the germline ends. This CDR3 is built from 13 residues. DNA of the CDR3: TGTGCCTGGAGTGTAGAGCGAGCCGGGGAGCTGTTTTTT. As protein: CAWSVERAGELFF.

This sequence joins TRBV3-1 (or the pseudogene TRBV3-2) and TRBJ1-3; D uncertain. V was cut by 5 bases and J by 5 bases, with 16 bases left in between. The CDR3 totals 15 residues. CDR1 LGHDT and CDR2 YNNKEL come from the germline V gene (reference sequence). In DNA, the CDR3 is TGTGCCAGCAGCGTTAAGCTTCACGCACGAAACACCATATATTTT. Its translation: CASSVKLHARNTIYF.

This chain links TRBV6-5 with TRBJ1-2; 8 positions agree with TRBD1. V gave up 2 bases and J gave up 2 bases; unmatched junction bases: 4. The germline gives CDR1 MNHEY, CDR2 SVGAGI. The CDR3 contains 15 residues. The CDR3 reads CASSYAAGGNYGYTF. The CDR3 nucleotides read TGTGCCAGCAGTTACGCCGCAGGGGGCAACTATGGCTACACCTTC.

This rearrangement joins TRBV7-9 to TRBJ1-1; 12 nucleotides agree with TRBD1. The CDR3 length is 14 residues. The trim removed 2 bases at V and 8 bases at J, leaving 3 bases unmatched. The germline gives CDR1 SEHNR, CDR2 FQNEAQ (reference sequence). For the CDR3, the DNA is TGTGCCAGCAGCTTATGGGGACAGGGGGCCGAAGCTTTCTTT. Protein: CASSLWGQGAEAFF.

The chain carries TRBV12-3 or TRBV12-4 and TRBJ1-1; D call uncertain. The CDR3 totals 13 residues. V shed 6 bases and J shed 0 bases, with 8 bases lying between them. The CDR3 here is CASSLGLNTEAFF. The CDR3 bases are TGTGCCAGCAGCCTCGGGTTGAACACTGAAGCTTTCTTT.

The CDR3 spells CASSTDTGELFF. DNA for the CDR3: TGTGCCAGCAGCACAGACACCGGGGAGCTGTTTTTT. V usage is TRBV5-4 and J usage is TRBJ2-2; D ambiguous. Germline CDR1 is SGHNT and CDR2 is YYREEE (reference sequence). Between the trimmed V and J ends, which lost 4 bases and 3 bases, there was a span of 4 bases. The CDR3 has 12 amino acids.

The chain couples TRBV2 to TRBJ2-5; D may be TRBD2 (5 bases). The CDR3 has 14 amino acids. The germline gives CDR1 SNHLY, CDR2 FYNNEI. V lost 5 bases to trimming and J lost 0 bases, with 10 bases between them. The CDR3 nucleotides read TGTGCCAGCAGTTCCGACTATAACCAAGAGACCCAGTACTTC. Translated: CASSSDYNQETQYF. Variable domain in full (rest from reference TRBV2 and TRBJ2-5): EPEVTQTPSHQVTQMGQEVILRCVPISNHLYFYWYRQILGQKVEFLVSFYNNEISEKSEIFDDQFSVERPDGSNFTLKIRSTKLEDSAMYFCASSSDYNQETQYFGPGTRLLVL.